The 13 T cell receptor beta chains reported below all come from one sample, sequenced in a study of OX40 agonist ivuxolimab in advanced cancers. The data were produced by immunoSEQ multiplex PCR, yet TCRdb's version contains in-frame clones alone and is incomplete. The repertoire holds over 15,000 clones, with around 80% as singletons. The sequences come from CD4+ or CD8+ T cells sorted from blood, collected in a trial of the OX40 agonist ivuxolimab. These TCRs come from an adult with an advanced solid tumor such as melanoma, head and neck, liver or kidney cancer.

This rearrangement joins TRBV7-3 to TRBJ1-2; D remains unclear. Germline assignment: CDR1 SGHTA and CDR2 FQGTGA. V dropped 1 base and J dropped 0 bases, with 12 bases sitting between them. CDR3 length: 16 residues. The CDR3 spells CASSLKSTGANYGYTF. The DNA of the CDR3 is TGTGCCAGCAGCTTAAAGTCAACGGGAGCTAACTATGGCTACACCTTC.

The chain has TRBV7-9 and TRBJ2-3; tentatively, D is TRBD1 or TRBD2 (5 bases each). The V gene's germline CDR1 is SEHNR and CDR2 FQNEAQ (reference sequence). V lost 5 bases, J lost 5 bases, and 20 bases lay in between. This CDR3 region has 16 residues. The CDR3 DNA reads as TGTGCCAGCAGCCCGGCCGGGGCAGGGAGAGAAGATACGCAGTATTTT. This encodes CASSPAGAGREDTQYF.

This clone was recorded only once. The CDR3 DNA sequence: TGTGCCAGCAGTTACGGGACTAGCGGCTACGAGCAGTACTTC. Amino acid sequence: CASSYGTSGYEQYF. This rearrangement joins TRBV6-5 to TRBJ2-7, with TRBD2 matching 11 bases. Unmatched junction bases numbered 0, after V lost 2 bases and J lost 3 bases. The CDR3 has 14 amino acids. Germline assignment: CDR1 MNHEY and CDR2 SVGAGI.

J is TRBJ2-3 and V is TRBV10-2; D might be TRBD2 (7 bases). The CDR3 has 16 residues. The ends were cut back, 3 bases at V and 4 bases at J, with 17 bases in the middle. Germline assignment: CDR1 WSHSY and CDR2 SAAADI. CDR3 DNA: TGCGCCAGCAGTGATTCAAGGGGGGGGAGTGCAGATACGCAGTATTTT. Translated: CASSDSRGGSADTQYF.

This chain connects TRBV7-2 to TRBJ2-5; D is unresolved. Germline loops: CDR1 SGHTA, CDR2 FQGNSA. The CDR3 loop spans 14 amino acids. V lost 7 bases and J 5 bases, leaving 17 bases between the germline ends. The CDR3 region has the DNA TGTGCCAGCACCCCCCGGTGGGGTAGGGAGACCCAGTACTTC. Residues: CASTPRWGRETQYF.

The CDR3 DNA sequence: TGTGCCAGCAGCTTTGAGGGGGCTAGCACAGATACGCAGTATTTT. The encoded protein is CASSFEGASTDTQYF. The rearrangement uses TRBV7-3 and TRBJ2-3; 7 bases agree with TRBD1. Germline assignment: CDR1 SGHTA and CDR2 FQGTGA. V shed 3 bases and J 0 bases; nucleotides not matched to a gene: 3. CDR3 length equals 15 residues.

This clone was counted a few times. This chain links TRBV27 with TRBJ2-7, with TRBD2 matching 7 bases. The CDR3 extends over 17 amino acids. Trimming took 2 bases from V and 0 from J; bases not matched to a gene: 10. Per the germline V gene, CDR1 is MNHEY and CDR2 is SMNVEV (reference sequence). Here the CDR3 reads CASSLTPMGGSSYEQYF. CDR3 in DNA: TGTGCCAGCAGTTTAACCCCTATGGGAGGGAGCTCCTACGAGCAGTACTTC.

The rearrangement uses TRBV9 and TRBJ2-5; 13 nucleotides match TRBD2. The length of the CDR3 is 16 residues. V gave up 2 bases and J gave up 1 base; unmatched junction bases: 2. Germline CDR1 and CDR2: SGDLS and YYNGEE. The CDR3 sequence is CASSVGLAGLQETQYF. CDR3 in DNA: TGTGCCAGCAGCGTGGGACTAGCGGGACTCCAAGAGACCCAGTACTTC.

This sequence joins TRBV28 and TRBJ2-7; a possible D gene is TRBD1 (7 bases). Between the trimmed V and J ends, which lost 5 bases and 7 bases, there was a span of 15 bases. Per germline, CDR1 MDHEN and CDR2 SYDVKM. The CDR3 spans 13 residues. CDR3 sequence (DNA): TGTGCCAGCAGTCTCGGACAGGACTATGAGCAGTACTTC. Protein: CASSLGQDYEQYF.

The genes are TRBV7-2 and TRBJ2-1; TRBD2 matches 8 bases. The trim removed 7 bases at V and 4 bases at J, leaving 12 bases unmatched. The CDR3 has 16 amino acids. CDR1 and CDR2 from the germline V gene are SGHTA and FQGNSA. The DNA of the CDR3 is TGTGCCAGCAACTACGTCGGGGGGGCTAATTACAATGAGCAGTTCTTC. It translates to CASNYVGGANYNEQFF. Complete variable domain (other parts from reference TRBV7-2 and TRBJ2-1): GAGVSQSPSNKVTEKGKDVELRCDPISGHTALYWYRQSLGQGLEFLIYFQGNSAPDKSGLPSDRFSAERTGGSVSTLTIQRTQQEDSAVYLCASNYVGGANYNEQFFGPGTRLTVL.

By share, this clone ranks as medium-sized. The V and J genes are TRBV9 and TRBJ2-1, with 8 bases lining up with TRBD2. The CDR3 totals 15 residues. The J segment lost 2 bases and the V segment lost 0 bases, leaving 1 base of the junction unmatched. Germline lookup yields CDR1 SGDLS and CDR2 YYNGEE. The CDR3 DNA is TGTGCCAGCAGCGTAGGGCGGGGGGCCTACAATGAGCAGTTCTTC. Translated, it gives CASSVGRGAYNEQFF.

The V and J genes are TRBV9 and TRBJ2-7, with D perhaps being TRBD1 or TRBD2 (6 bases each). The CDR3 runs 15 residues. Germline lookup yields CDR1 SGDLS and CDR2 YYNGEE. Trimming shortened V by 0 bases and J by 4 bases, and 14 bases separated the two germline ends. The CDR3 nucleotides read TGTGCCAGCAGCGTAGCCGGAGGGGGTGGGTACGAGCAGTACTTC. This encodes CASSVAGGGGYEQYF.

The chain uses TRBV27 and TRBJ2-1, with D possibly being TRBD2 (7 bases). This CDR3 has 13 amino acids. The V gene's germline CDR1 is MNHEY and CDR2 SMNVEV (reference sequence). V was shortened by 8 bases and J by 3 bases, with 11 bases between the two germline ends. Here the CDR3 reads CASVGGLYNEQFF. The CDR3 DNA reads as TGTGCCAGCGTGGGGGGGCTCTACAATGAGCAGTTCTTC.